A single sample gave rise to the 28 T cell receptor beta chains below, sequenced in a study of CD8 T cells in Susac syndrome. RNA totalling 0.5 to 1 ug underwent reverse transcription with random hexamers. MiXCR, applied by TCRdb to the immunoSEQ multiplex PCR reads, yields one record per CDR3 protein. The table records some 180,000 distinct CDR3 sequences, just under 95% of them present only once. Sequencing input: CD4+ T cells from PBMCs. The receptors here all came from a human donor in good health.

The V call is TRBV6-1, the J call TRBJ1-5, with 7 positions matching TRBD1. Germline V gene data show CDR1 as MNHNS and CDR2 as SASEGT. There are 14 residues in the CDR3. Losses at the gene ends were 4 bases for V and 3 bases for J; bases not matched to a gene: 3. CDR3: CASSAGGDNQPQHF. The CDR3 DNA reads TGTGCCAGCAGTGCAGGGGGGGACAATCAGCCCCAGCATTTT.

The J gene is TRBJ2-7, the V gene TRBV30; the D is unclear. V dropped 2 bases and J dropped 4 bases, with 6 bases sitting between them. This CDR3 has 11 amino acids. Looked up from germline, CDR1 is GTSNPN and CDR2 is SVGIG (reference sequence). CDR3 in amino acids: CAWSINYEQYF. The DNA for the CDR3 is TGTGCCTGGAGTATTAATTACGAGCAGTACTTC.

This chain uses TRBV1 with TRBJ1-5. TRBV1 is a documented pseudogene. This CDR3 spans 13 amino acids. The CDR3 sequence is CTSSQFRGQPQHF. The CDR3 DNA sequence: TGCACCAGCAGCCAATTCCGCGGTCAGCCCCAGCATTTT.

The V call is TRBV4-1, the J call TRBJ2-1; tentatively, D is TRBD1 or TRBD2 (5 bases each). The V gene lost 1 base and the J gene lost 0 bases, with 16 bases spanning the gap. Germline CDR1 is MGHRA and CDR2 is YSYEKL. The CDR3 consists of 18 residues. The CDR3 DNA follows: TGCGCCAGCAGCCAAGCCCTTACCGGGACCTCCTCCTACAATGAGCAGTTCTTC. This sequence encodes CASSQALTGTSSYNEQFF.

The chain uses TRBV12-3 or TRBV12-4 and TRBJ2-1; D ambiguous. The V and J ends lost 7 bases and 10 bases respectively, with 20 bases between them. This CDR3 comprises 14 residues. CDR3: CASNFMRNGLEQFF. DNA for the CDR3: TGTGCCAGCAATTTTATGCGGAACGGTCTCGAGCAGTTCTTC.

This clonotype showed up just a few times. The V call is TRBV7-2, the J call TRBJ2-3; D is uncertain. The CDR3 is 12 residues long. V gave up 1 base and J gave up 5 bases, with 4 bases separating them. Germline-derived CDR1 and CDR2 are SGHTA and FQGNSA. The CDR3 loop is CASSLVGDTQYF. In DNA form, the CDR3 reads TGTGCCAGCAGCTTAGTTGGAGATACGCAGTATTTT. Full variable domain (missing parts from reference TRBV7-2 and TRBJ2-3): GAGVSQSPSNKVTEKGKDVELRCDPISGHTALYWYRQSLGQGLEFLIYFQGNSAPDKSGLPSDRFSAERTGGSVSTLTIQRTQQEDSAVYLCASSLVGDTQYFGPGTRLTVL.

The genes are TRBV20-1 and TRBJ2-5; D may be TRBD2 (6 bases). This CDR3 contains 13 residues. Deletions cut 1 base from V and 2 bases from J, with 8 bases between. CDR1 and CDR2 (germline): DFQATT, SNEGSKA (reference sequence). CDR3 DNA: TGCAGTGCTAGAGTTAGCGGTCAAGAGACCCAGTACTTC. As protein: CSARVSGQETQYF.

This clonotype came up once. The CDR3 DNA is TGTGCCAGCAGCCCAAGACAGGGAGGGATCCAAGAGACCCAGTACTTC. The encoded protein is CASSPRQGGIQETQYF. V usage is TRBV9 and J usage is TRBJ2-5; the D gene could be TRBD1 or TRBD2 (7 bases each). Germline V CDR1 and CDR2: SGDLS, YYNGEE. V gave up 4 bases and J gave up 1 base, with 17 bases separating them. The CDR3 is 16 residues long.

Here the CDR3 DNA reads TGTGCCAGCAGCTTACACCAAGAGACCCAGTACTTC. Translation: CASSLHQETQYF. V is TRBV7-9 and J is TRBJ2-5; no clear D gene. CDR1 SEHNR and CDR2 FQNEAQ come from the germline V gene (reference sequence). Trimming removed 2 bases from V and 0 bases from J, with 1 base in between. This CDR3 comprises 12 residues. The full variable domain, its missing parts supplied by reference TRBV7-9 and TRBJ2-5, is DTGVSQNPRHKITKRGQNVTFRCDPISEHNRLYWYRQTLGQGPEFLTYFQNEAQLEKSRLLSDRFSAERPKGSFSTLEIQRTEQGDSAMYLCASSLHQETQYFGPGTRLLVL.

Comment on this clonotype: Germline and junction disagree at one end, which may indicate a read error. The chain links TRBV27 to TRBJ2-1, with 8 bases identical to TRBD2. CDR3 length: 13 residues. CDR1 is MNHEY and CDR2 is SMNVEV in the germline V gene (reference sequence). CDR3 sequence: CASRASGYNGQFF. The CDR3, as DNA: TGTGCCAGCAGGGCTAGCGGGTACAATGGGCAGTTCTTC.

CDR3 protein: CASSLVDTEAFF. CDR3 bases: TGTGCCAGCAGCTTAGTGGACACTGAAGCTTTCTTT. The gene calls are TRBV7-9 and TRBJ1-1, with unresolved D. The length of the CDR3 is 12 residues. Germline lookup yields CDR1 SEHNR and CDR2 FQNEAQ (reference sequence). Trimming stripped 1 base from V and 3 bases from J, with 3 bases between.

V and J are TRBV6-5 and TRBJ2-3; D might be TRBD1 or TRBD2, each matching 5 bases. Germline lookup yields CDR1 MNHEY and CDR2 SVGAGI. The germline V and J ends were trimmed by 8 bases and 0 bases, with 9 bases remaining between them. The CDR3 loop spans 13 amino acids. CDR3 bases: TGTGCCAGCCGGGACCTAAGCACAGATACGCAGTATTTT. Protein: CASRDLSTDTQYF.

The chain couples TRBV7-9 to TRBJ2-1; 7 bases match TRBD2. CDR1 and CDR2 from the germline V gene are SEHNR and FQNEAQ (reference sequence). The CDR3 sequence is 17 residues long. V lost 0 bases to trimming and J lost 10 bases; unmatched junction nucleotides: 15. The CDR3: CASSLAPRGRGPREQFF. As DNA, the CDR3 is TGTGCCAGCAGCTTAGCGCCACGGGGGAGGGGCCCAAGGGAGCAGTTCTTC.

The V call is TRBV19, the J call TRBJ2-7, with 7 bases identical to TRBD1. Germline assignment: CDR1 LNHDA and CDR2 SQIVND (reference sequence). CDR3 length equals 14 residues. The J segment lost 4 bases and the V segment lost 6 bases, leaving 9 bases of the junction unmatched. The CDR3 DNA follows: TGTGCCAGTAGCCGACAGGGATTTGGGTACGAGCAGTACTTC. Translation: CASSRQGFGYEQYF.

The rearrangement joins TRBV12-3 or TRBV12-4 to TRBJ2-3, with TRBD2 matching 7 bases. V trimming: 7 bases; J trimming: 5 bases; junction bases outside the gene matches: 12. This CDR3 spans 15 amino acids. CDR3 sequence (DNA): TGTGCCAGCACCTCCAGCGGGGCCGGGGGAGATACGCAGTATTTT. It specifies CASTSSGAGGDTQYF.

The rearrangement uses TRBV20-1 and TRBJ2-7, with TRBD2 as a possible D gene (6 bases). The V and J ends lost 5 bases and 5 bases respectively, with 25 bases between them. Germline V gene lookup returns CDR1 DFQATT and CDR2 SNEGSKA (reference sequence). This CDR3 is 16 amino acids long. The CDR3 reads CSAEAGLPTFRDEQYF. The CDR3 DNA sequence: TGCAGTGCTGAAGCGGGTTTACCTACCTTTAGGGACGAGCAGTACTTC.

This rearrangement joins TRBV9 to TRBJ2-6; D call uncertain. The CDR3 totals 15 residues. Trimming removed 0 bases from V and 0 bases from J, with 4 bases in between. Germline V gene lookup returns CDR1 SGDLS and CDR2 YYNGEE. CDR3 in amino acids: CASSVEGSGANVLTF. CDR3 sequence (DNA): TGTGCCAGCAGCGTAGAAGGCTCTGGGGCCAACGTCCTGACTTTC.

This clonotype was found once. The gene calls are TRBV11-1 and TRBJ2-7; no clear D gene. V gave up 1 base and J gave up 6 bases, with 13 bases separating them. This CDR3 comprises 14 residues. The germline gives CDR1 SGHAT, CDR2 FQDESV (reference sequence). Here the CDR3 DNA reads TGTGCCAGCAGCTTAGTCCACAGCATCGGCGAGCAGTACTTC. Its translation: CASSLVHSIGEQYF.

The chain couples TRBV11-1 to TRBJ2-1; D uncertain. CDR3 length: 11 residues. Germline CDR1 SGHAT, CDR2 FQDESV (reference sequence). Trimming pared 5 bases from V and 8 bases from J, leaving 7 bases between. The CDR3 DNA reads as TGTGCCAGCAGCCTAAAGGATGAGCAGTTCTTC. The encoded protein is CASSLKDEQFF. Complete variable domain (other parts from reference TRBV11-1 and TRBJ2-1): EAEVAQSPRYKITEKSQAVAFWCDPISGHATLYWYRQILGQGPELLVQFQDESVVDDSQLPKDRFSAERLKGVDSTLKIQPAELGDSAMYLCASSLKDEQFFGPGTRLTVL.

The CDR3: CASSQRQGVGETQYF. The DNA for the CDR3 is TGTGCCAGCAGCCAACGACAGGGGGTAGGAGAGACCCAGTACTTC. The chain carries TRBV3-1 and TRBJ2-5, with 9 positions matching TRBD1. V lost 2 bases and J lost 4; bases outside the gene matches: 5. The CDR3 runs 15 residues. Germline V gene sequence: CDR1 LGHDT, CDR2 YNNKEL (reference sequence).

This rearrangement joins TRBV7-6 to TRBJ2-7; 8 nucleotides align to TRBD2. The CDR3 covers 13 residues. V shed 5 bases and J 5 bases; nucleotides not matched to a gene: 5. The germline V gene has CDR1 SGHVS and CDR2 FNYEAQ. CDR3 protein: CASSLSGVNEQYF. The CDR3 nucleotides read TGTGCCAGCAGCCTTAGCGGGGTGAACGAGCAGTACTTC.

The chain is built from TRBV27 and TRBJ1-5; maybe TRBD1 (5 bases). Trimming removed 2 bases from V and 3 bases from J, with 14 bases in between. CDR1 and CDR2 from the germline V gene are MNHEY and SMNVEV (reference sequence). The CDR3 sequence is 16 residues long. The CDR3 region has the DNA TGTGCCAGCAGTTTAAACCCCTGGGACTTCAATCAGCCCCAGCATTTT. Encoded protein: CASSLNPWDFNQPQHF.

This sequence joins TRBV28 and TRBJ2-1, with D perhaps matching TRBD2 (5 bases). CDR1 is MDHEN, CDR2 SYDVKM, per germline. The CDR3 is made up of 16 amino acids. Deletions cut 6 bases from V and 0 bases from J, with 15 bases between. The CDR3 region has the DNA TGTGCCAGCAGCACCCCAAGCGGTAGCTCCTACAATGAGCAGTTCTTC. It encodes CASSTPSGSSYNEQFF.

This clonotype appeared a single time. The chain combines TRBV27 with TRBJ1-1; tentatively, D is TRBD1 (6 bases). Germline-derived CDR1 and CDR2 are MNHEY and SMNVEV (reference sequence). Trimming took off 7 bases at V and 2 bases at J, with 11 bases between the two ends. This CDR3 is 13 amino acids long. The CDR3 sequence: CASTGRGNTEAFF. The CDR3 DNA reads TGTGCCAGCACGGGCAGGGGTAACACTGAAGCTTTCTTT.

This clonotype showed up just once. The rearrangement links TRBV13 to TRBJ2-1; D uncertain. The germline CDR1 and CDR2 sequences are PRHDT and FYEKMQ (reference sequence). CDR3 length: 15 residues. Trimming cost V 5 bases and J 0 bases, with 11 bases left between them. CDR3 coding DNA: TGTGCCAGCAGCCTCTCCCTCGGCTCCTACAATGAGCAGTTCTTC. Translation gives CASSLSLGSYNEQFF.

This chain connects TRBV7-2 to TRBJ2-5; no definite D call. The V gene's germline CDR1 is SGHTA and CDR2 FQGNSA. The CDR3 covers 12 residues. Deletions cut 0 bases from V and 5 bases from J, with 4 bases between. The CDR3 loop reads CASSLAEETQYF. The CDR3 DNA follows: TGTGCCAGCAGCTTAGCTGAGGAGACCCAGTACTTC.

The chain's CDR3 is CASSLGLAFPEQYF. CDR3 nucleotides: TGTGCCAGCAGCTTGGGACTAGCGTTTCCCGAGCAGTACTTC. The chain employs TRBV7-2 and TRBJ2-7, with 10 bases lining up with TRBD2. Unmatched junction bases numbered 5, after V lost 3 bases and J lost 6 bases. Germline CDR1 and CDR2: SGHTA and FQGNSA. The CDR3 sequence is 14 residues long.

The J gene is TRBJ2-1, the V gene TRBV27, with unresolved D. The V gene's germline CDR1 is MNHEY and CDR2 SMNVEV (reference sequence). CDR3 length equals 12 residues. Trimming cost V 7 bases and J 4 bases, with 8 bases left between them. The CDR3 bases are TGTGCCAGCAAGGCGGATTACAATGAGCAGTTCTTC. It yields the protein CASKADYNEQFF.